This T cell receptor beta chain was sequenced during a study of blood T cell repertoires in COVID-19. Background on the study: Collection of acute and convalescent COVID-19 samples took place in the United States, Italy and Spain.

Method: immunoSEQ multiplex PCR; TCRdb's copy keeps in-frame clones and lacks some. Of about 210,000 clones in the sample, 81% were seen once. CDR3 size: 18 residues. Germline CDR1 and CDR2: MDHEN and SYDVKM. The ends lost 6 bases at V and 0 bases at J; junction bases unmatched: 12. Study members were between roughly 18 and 89 years old and lived in 25 or so US regions. The V gene is TRBV28, the J gene TRBJ2-1, with 9 bases aligning to TRBD2. Sample: PBMCs or T cells enriched from blood (not recorded which). This clonotype originated in a woman aged 50 to 60 with acute COVID-19. The CDR3 DNA reads as TGTGCCAGCAGCGCCGCCCCTCTAGCGGGGTACTCCTACAATGAGCAGTTCTTC. Protein: CASSAAPLAGYSYNEQFF.